The entry below describes one T cell receptor beta chain. The data are from a study of neurological immune-mediated disorders. Trimming took 6 bases from V and 3 from J, leaving 11 bases between them. This CDR3 is 13 amino acids long. Germline assignment: CDR1 DFQATT and CDR2 SNEGSKA (reference sequence). TCRdb re-derived calls from the 5' RACE reads in MiXCR, one entry per CDR3 protein. The sample has roughly 62,000 distinct CDR3 sequences, around 2.3% seen once. The V call is TRBV20-1, the J call TRBJ2-2; the D is unclear. The source of this sequence is a man between 50 and 59 years old with multiple sclerosis. The sample comprised PBMCs. The CDR3 is CSALVGYTGELFF. CDR3 DNA sequence: TGCAGTGCGCTAGTGGGGTACACCGGGGAGCTGTTTTTT.